Listed below are T cell receptor beta chains from one sample, sequenced in a study of CD8 T cells in Susac syndrome. In TCRdb, the immunoSEQ multiplex PCR reads were re-called with MiXCR into one record per CDR3 protein. Of approximately 94,000 distinct CDR3 sequences detected, 95% appear once; the ten largest clones hold roughly 0.29%. The sequenced sample was CD8+ T cells from PBMCs. These receptor sequences come from a human donor with Susac syndrome. The CDR3 runs from the conserved cysteine through the conserved F or W. D genes are given only for firm matches. Where a row states a size, it is once, few, many or the class of an expanded clone; other rows omit it.

abundance	v_gene	d_gene	j_gene	CDR3nt	CDR3aa
-	TRBV28	-	TRBJ1-2	TGTGCCAGCAGTCCCCTCAAGGCCGGACCGAGCCCCAATGGCTACACCTTC	CASSPLKAGPSPNGYTF
-	TRBV12-3/TRBV12-4	-	TRBJ1-2	TGTGCCAACAGACGGGCCGGGCCAGGTGAATACTATGGCTACACCTTC	CANRRAGPGEYYGYTF
-	TRBV6-5	-	TRBJ1-1	TGTGCCAGCAGTTACTCCGGGGAGGGCAAGTACTTGAACACTGAAGCTTTCTTT	CASSYSGEGKYLNTEAFF
once	TRBV24-1	-	TRBJ2-5	TGTGCCACCAGTGATTCAAAGACACCTCCCCGGGAGACCCAGTACTTC	CATSDSKTPPRETQYF
-	TRBV28	-	TRBJ2-7	TGTGCCAGCAGTCCGGGACCCTACCTCTACGAGCAGTACTTC	CASSPGPYLYEQYF
-	TRBV9	-	TRBJ2-7	TGTGCCAGCAGCGTGAAAGGAGATTACGAGCAGTACTTC	CASSVKGDYEQYF
-	TRBV4-1	-	TRBJ1-2	TGCGCCAGCAGCCAAGGACAAGACAGCGGCTATGGCTACACCTTC	CASSQGQDSGYGYTF
once	TRBV28	-	TRBJ1-4	TGTGCCACCCAAACGGGGGGACTGGTAGCTGAAAAACTGTTTTTT	CATQTGGLVAEKLFF
-	TRBV12-5	-	TRBJ2-3	TGTGCTAGTGGTTTGGGTGATACGCAGTATTTT	CASGLGDTQYF
-	TRBV11-1	-	TRBJ2-7	TGTGCCAGCAGCTTCCCGGACAGCTCCTACGAGCAGTACTTC	CASSFPDSSYEQYF
-	TRBV3-1	-	TRBJ2-7	TGTGACTGGCGGAGGGGGACGTCCTACGAGCAGTACTTC	CDWRRGTSYEQYF
-	TRBV13	-	TRBJ1-6	TGTGCCAGCAGCTTATGGGAGGATAATTCACCCCTCCACTTT	CASSLWEDNSPLHF
-	TRBV19	-	TRBJ2-1	TGTGCCAGTAGTTCCGGCGGGGCCTACAATGAGCAGTTCTTC	CASSSGGAYNEQFF
-	TRBV29-1	-	TRBJ1-1	TGCAGCGTTGCAGGGTCGAGTGAAGCTTTCTTT	CSVAGSSEAFF
-	TRBV28	-	TRBJ2-1	TGTGCCAGCACGGGGGACAACAATGAGCAGTTCTTC	CASTGDNNEQFF
-	TRBV27	-	TRBJ2-3	TGTGCCAGCACGGGGGCCGAGAATACGCAGTATTTT	CASTGAENTQYF
-	TRBV25-1	TRBD1	TRBJ2-5	TGTGCCAGCAGTGGCTACGACAGGGGCGGCGAGACCCAGTACTTC	CASSGYDRGGETQYF
-	TRBV3-1	TRBD2	TRBJ2-3	TGTGCCAGCAGCCAAGATACTAGCGCAAACACAGATACGCAGTATTTT	CASSQDTSANTDTQYF
-	TRBV29-1	-	TRBJ1-1	TGCAGCGTTGAAAGCCAGGGTGGGTCTGAAGCTTTCTTT	CSVESQGGSEAFF
-	TRBV4-1	-	TRBJ1-2	TGCGCCAGCAGCCGGATCACGCAAGTCCTCAGGGGCTACACCTTC	CASSRITQVLRGYTF
-	TRBV28	-	TRBJ2-1	TGTGCCAGCAACTCCGGGTCTCACAATGAGCAGTTCTTC	CASNSGSHNEQFF
-	TRBV9	-	TRBJ2-3	TGTGCCAGCAGCGTAGCTGGCACTTGGGATACGCAGTATTTT	CASSVAGTWDTQYF
-	TRBV11-2	TRBD1	TRBJ2-1	TGTGCCAGCAGCTCCCAAGTTGGTGGGACAGGGGGCCGATTTTCCTACAATGAGCAGTTCTTC	CASSSQVGGTGGRFSYNEQFF
-	TRBV7-9	TRBD1	TRBJ1-1	TGTGCCGGACAGGGGGCAGCTGAAGCTTTCTTT	CAGQGAAEAFF
-	TRBV3-1	-	TRBJ1-3	TGTGCCAGCAGCCAAGGGGGGGATGAGGACACCATATATTTT	CASSQGGDEDTIYF
once	TRBV19	-	TRBJ2-5	TGTGCCAGTAGTATGGCGGTGGGGGAGACCCAGTACTTC	CASSMAVGETQYF
-	TRBV27	TRBD2	TRBJ2-7	TGTGCCAGCAGTGGCAGCGGGAGGGCCCTATGGGAGCAGTACTTC	CASSGSGRALWEQYF
-	TRBV12-3/TRBV12-4	TRBD1	TRBJ1-2	TGTGCCAGCAGTAATGGCGGACAGGGGTTTGGCTACACCTTC	CASSNGGQGFGYTF
-	TRBV14	-	TRBJ2-3	TGTGCCAGCAGCCAAGCCGGCGCTAGCACAGATACGCAGTATTTT	CASSQAGASTDTQYF
-	TRBV5-1	-	TRBJ1-6	TGCGCCAGCAGCTTGTCCGGGACGGGGGATTCACCCCTCCACTTT	CASSLSGTGDSPLHF
-	TRBV14	TRBD1	TRBJ2-1	TGTGCCAGCAGCCAGGACAGGGCAAATGAGCAGTTCTTC	CASSQDRANEQFF
-	TRBV4-2	-	TRBJ1-4	TGTGCCAGCAGCAAGGCTCCAACCCTAGGACGGAAGAATGAAAAACTGTTTTTT	CASSKAPTLGRKNEKLFF
few	TRBV12-3/TRBV12-4	TRBD2	TRBJ2-5	TGTGCCAGCAGTCTCCGACTAGCGGGAGTGGAGACCCAGTACTTC	CASSLRLAGVETQYF
-	TRBV6-5	-	TRBJ2-5	TGTGCCAGCAGTTACCGGGGAGAGACCCAGTACTTC	CASSYRGETQYF
once	TRBV24-1	-	TRBJ2-7	TGTGCCACCAGTGATTTTCCCCAGAGCTCCTACGAGCAGTACTTC	CATSDFPQSSYEQYF
-	TRBV11-2	TRBD2	TRBJ2-7	TGTGCCAGCAGCGGACGTCCTAGCGGGGGTCCCTACGAGCAGTACTTC	CASSGRPSGGPYEQYF
-	TRBV4-2	-	TRBJ2-1	TGTGCCAGCAGCCAAGAAAGGCAAAGTTACAATGAGCAGTTCTTC	CASSQERQSYNEQFF
-	TRBV20-1	-	TRBJ1-2	TGCAGTGGGCGTACAGACTATGGCTACACCTTC	CSGRTDYGYTF